This TCR beta chain was documented in a study of blood T cell repertoires in COVID-19. The CDR3 totals 17 residues. Germline lookup yields CDR1 SEHNR and CDR2 FQNEAQ (reference sequence). V gave up 4 bases and J gave up 7 bases; unmatched junction bases: 8. Sequencing used immunoSEQ multiplex PCR; TCRdb keeps in-frame clones, though not all of them. The sample includes some 280,000 clones, about 82% of them seen just once. The chain has TRBV7-9 and TRBJ2-1, with 15 nucleotides matching TRBD2. This receptor was taken from a woman in her forties or fifties with active or convalescent COVID-19. The specimen was peripheral blood. CDR3 sequence reads: CASSSELGTSGRNEQFF. The CDR3 DNA sequence: TGTGCCAGCAGCTCCGAACTGGGGACTAGCGGGAGGAATGAGCAGTTCTTC.